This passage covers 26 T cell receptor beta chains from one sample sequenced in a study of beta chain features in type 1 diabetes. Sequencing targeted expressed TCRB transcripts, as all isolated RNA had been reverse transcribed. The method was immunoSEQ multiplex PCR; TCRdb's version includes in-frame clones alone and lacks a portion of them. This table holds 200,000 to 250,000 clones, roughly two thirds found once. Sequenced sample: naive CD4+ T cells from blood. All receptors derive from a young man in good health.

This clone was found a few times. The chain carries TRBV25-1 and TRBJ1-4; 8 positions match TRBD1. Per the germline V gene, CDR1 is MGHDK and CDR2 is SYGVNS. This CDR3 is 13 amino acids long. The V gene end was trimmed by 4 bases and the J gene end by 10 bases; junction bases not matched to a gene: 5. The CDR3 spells CASSAPDRGKLFF. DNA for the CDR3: TGTGCCAGCAGTGCCCCTGACAGGGGAAAACTGTTTTTT.

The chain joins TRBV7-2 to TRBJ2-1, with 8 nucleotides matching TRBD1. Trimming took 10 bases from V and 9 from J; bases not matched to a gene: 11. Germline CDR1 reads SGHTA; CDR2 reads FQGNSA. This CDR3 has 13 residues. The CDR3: CANKGQGDGEQFF. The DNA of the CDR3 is TGTGCCAACAAAGGACAGGGTGATGGTGAGCAGTTCTTC.

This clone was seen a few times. The CDR3: CAWSGRQPNQPQHF. The CDR3, as DNA: TGTGCCTGGAGTGGGAGGCAGCCGAATCAGCCCCAGCATTTT. The chain couples TRBV30 to TRBJ1-5; unclear D gene. The CDR3 has 14 residues. V was pared by 1 base and J by 4 bases, with 11 bases between. Germline V gene sequence: CDR1 GTSNPN, CDR2 SVGIG (reference sequence).

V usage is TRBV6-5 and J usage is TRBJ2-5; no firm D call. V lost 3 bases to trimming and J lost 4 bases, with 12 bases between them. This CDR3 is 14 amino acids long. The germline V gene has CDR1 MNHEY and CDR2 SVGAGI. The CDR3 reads CASSYKGKGETQYF. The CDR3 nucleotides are TGTGCCAGCAGTTATAAAGGGAAGGGAGAGACCCAGTACTTC.

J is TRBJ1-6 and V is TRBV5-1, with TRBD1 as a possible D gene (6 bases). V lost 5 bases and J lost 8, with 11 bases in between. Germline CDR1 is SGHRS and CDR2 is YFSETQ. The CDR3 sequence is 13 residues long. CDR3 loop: CASRPRTDSPLHF. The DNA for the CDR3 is TGCGCCAGCAGACCCCGGACAGATTCACCCCTCCACTTT.

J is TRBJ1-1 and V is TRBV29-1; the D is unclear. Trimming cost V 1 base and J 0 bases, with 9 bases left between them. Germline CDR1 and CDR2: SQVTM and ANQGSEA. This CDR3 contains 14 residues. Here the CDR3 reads CSVEVRGMNTEAFF. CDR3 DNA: TGCAGCGTTGAAGTGCGAGGCATGAACACTGAAGCTTTCTTT.

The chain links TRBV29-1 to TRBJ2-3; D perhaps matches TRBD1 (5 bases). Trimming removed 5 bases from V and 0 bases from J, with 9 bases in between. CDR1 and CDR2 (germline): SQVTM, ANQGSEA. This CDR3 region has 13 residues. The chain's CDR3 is CSVHKGSTDTQYF. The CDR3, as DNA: TGCAGCGTTCACAAGGGGAGCACAGATACGCAGTATTTT.

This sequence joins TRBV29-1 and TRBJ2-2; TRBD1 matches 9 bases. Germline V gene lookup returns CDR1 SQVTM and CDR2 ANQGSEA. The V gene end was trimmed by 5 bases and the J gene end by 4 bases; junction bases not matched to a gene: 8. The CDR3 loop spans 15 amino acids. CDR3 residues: CSVKSGTGSTGELFF. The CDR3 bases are TGCAGCGTTAAGTCCGGGACAGGGTCCACCGGGGAGCTGTTTTTT.

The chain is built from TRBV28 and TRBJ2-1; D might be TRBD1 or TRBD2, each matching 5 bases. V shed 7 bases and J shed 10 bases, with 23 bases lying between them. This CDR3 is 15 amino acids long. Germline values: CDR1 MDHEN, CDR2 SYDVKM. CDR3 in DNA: TGTGCCAGCACGAATCCGGTCTCTCCTCGGGGCGAGCAGTTCTTC. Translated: CASTNPVSPRGEQFF.

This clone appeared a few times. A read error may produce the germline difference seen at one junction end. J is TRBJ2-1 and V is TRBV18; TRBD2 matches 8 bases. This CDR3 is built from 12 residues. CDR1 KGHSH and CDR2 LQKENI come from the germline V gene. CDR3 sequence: CASSPIEGRGVF. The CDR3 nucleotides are TGTGCCAGCTCCCCCATCGAAGGGCGGGGGGTCTTC.

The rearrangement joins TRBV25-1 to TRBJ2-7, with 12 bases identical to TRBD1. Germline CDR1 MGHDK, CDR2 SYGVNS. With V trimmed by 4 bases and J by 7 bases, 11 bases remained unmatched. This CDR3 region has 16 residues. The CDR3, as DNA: TGTGCCAGCAGTGTACTACTGGGACAGGGGGCGCGGGAGCAGTACTTC. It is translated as CASSVLLGQGAREQYF.

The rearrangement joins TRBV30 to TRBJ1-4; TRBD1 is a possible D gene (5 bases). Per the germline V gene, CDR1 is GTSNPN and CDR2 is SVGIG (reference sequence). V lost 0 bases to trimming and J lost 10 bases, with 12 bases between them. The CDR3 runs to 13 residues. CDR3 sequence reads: CAWSVSGPSKLFF. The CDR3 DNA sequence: TGTGCCTGGAGTGTATCGGGACCATCAAAACTGTTTTTT.

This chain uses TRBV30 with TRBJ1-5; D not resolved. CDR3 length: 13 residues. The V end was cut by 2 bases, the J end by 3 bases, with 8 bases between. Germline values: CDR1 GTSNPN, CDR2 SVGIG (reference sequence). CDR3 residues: CAWSPQDNQPQHF. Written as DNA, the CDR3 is TGTGCCTGGAGTCCCCAGGACAATCAGCCCCAGCATTTT.

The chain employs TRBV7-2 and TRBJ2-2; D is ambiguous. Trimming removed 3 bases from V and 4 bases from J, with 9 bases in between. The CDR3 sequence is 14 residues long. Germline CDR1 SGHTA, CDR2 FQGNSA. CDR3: CASSFGWGTGELFF. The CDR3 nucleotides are TGTGCCAGCAGCTTCGGTTGGGGCACCGGGGAGCTGTTTTTT.

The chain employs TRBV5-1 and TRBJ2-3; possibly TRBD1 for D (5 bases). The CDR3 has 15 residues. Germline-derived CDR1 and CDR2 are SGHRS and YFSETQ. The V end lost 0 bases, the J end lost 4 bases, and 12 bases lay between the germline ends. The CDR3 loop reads CASSLGSAGPDTQYF. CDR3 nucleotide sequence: TGCGCCAGCAGCTTGGGTTCGGCAGGGCCAGATACGCAGTATTTT. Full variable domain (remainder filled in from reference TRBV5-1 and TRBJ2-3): KAGVTQTPRYLIKTRGQQVTLSCSPISGHRSVSWYQQTPGQGLQFLFEYFSETQRNKGNFPGRFSGRQFSNSRSEMNVSTLELGDSALYLCASSLGSAGPDTQYFGPGTRLTVL.

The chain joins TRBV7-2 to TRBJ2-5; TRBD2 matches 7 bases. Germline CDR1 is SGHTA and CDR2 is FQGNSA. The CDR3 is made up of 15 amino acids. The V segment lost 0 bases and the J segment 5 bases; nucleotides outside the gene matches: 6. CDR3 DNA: TGTGCCAGCAGCTTAGCCGGGAGGCTGAGGGAGACCCAGTACTTC. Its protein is CASSLAGRLRETQYF.

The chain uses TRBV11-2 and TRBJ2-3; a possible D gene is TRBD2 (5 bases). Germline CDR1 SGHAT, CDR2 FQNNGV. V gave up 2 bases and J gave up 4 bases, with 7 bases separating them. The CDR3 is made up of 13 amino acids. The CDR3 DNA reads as TGTGCCAGCAGCTTACTCGGGGCAGATACGCAGTATTTT. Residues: CASSLLGADTQYF.

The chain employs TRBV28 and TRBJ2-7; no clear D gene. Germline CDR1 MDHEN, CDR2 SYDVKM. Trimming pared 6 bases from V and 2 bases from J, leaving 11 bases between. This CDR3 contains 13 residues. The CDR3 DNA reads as TGTGCCAGCAGCGAAGGACCTACCTACGAGCAGTACTTC. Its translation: CASSEGPTYEQYF.

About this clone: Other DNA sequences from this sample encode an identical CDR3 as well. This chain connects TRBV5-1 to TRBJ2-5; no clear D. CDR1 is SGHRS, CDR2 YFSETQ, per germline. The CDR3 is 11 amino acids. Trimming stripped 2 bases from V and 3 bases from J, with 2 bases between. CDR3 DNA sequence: TGCGCCAGCAGCTTTAAAGAGACCCAGTACTTC. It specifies CASSFKETQYF.

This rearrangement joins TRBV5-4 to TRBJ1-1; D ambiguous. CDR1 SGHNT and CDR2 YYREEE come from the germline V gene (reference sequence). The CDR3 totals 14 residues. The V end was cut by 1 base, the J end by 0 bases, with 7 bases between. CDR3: CASSLSVLNTEAFF. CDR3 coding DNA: TGTGCCAGCAGCTTGTCGGTACTGAACACTGAAGCTTTCTTT.

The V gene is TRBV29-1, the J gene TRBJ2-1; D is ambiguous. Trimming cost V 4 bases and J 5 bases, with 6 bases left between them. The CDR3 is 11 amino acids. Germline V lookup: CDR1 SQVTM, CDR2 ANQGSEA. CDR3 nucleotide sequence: TGCAGCGTTGGACGCCACAATGAGCAGTTCTTC. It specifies CSVGRHNEQFF.

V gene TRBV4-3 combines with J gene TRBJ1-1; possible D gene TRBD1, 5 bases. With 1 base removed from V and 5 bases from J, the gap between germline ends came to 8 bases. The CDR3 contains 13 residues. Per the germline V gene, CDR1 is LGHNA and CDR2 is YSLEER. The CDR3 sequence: CASSQGGITEAFF. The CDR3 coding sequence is TGCGCCAGCAGCCAAGGGGGGATAACTGAAGCTTTCTTT.

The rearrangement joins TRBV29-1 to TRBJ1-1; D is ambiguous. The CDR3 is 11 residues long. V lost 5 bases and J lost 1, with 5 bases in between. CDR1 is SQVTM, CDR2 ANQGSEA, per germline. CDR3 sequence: CSVSSNTEAFF. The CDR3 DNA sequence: TGCAGCGTTTCCTCGAACACTGAAGCTTTCTTT.

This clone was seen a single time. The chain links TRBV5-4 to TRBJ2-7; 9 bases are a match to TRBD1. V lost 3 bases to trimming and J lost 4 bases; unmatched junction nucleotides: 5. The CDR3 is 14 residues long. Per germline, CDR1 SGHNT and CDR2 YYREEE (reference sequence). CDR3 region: CASSSGQGTYEQYF. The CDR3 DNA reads TGTGCCAGCAGCTCGGGACAGGGAACGTACGAGCAGTACTTC.

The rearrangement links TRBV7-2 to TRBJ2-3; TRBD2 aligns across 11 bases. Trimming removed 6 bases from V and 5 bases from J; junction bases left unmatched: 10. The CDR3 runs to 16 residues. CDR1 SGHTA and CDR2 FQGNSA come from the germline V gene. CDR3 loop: CASRDRLAGQGDTQYF. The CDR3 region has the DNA TGTGCCAGCAGGGATAGACTAGCGGGGCAGGGAGATACGCAGTATTTT.

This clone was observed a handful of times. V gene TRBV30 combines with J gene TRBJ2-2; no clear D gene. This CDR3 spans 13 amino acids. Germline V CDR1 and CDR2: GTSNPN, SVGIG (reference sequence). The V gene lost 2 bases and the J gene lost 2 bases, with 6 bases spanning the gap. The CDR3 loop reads CAWSNSNTGELFF. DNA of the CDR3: TGTGCCTGGAGTAACAGTAACACCGGGGAGCTGTTTTTT.